Below, one T cell receptor (beta chain) is given with its context. This clonotype was counted at least ten times. It lacks a known antigen. No much larger clone is present one base from it, and per-base qualities are unavailable. A distance of 3 bases separates the germline ends of V and J, which lose 3 bases and 6 bases respectively. CDR1 LGHDT and CDR2 YNNKEL were looked up in the germline V gene (reference sequence). From cysteine to phenylalanine, the CDR3 is 11 amino acids long. The entry retains the CDR3 DNA only, 33 bases that are in frame from base 1. This entry comes from a study of neurological immune-mediated disorders (dated by TCRdb to the late 2010s). A note on the overall study: Among the approximately 35 multiple sclerosis patients, relapsing-remitting MS accounted for some 30 and secondary progressive MS accounted for 3. Of the 68 subjects in the cohort, roughly 14 were HAM/TSP patients, about 34 were multiple sclerosis patients, and some 20 were healthy controls. The study compared peripheral blood TCR-beta repertoires of HTLV-I-associated myelopathy (HAM/TSP) patients, multiple sclerosis patients and healthy controls using UMI-based sequencing. The 95 to 120 TCR-beta libraries included longitudinal samples, technical triplicates and paired sorted CD4+ and CD8+ T-cell subsets alongside PBMC samples.

Study-wide conclusions, independent of this receptor: The highest TCR clonal expansion was observed in HAM/TSP patients, whereas the lowest was observed in MS patients, even when compared with healthy controls. In phylogenetic analysis, the repertoires of 18 of 34 MS patients grouped into a cluster of related CDR3 sequences, which suggests a possible signature at the repertoire level. No identical CDR3 amino acid sequences were shared among expanded clones across subjects, suggesting private TCR-beta repertoires in all groups. The MS cluster was not associated with any clinical or MRI features, and the authors stated that larger cohorts are needed.

cDNA was synthesized by template-switch 5'RACE using a primer carrying a 10-nucleotide random unique molecular identifier by which each TCR transcript was tagged. Each sequencing run produced over 200 million TCR-beta sequences covering 15-18 subjects. Total RNA was extracted with the RNeasy kit. Using the KAPA Real-time Library Amplification kit, TCR-beta VDJ regions were amplified with primers for the TCR constant region and the 5'RACE anchor. Sample indexes and Illumina adaptors were added in a first PCR, after which library yield was increased in a second PCR. The roughly 650 bp TCR product was size-selected on a 2% E-gel SizeSelection system after Ampure bead purification. Library quality was checked on a Bioanalyzer, concentration was measured with Qubit, and libraries were quantified with the Kapa Library Quantification kit before pooling. Libraries were sequenced paired-end 2 x 150 bp on an Illumina HiSeq 2500. To increase sequence diversity, about 24-32% phiX was spiked into each library pool. As for the authors' bioinformatics: Quality-filtered reads were processed with the UMI-based MiGEC pipeline, and over 75% of raw TCR sequences were removed by the MiGEC pipeline during error correction. IMGT germline references were used for alignment of VDJ genes, and clonotypes were defined by a unique CDR3 amino acid sequence together with V-J genes. Clonal expansion, Shannon diversity and CDR3 relatedness (CalcPairwiseDistances, ClusterSamples) were evaluated with VDJtools, and phylogenetic trees were built with CLCbio workbench. Expanded clones were defined as having at least 8 unique UMIs, based on coefficient-of-variation modelling across technical triplicates. TCRdb reprocessed the public reads (quality trimming at Q25 with fastp, clone calling with MiXCR) and kept in-frame beta chains. Rows merge per CDR3 protein into single entries with the most common DNA and genes. TCRdb assigned the V and J calls; the authors' analysis was not used. The sample data list around 69,000 distinct CDR3 sequences, and 4.5% of these were observed just once. Approximately 7% of the sample rests with the top ten.

Unsorted PBMC libraries were generated from 2 million PBMCs stored in RNAlater at -80 °C until RNA extraction. Multiple sclerosis patients were enrolled in a US clinical protocol under which disease progression was evaluated by magnetic resonance imaging. PBMCs were separated from peripheral blood using Ficoll-Hypaque density gradient centrifugation and then cryopreserved in liquid nitrogen. Material for sequencing was PBMCs. The clonotype was recovered from a young man with multiple sclerosis. The rearrangement combines TRBV3-1 with TRBJ2-4; no D gene is confidently identified. CDR3 sequence: CASSHLNIQYF. The nucleotide sequence reads TGTGCCAGCAGCCATTTAAACATTCAGTACTTC.